This T cell receptor beta chain stems from a study of regulatory T cells in long-lasting Graves disease. For TCR beta, libraries came from iRepertoire HTBI primers and Arm-PCR of CDR3 regions. Each CDR3 protein gets one entry after TCRdb re-called the multiplex PCR reads with MiXCR. The sample comprises roughly 380,000 distinct CDR3 sequences, 15% to 17% of which are singletons, and about 20% rests with the top ten. The length of the CDR3 is 17 residues. V shed 5 bases, J shed 0 bases, and the junction held 10 bases outside the gene matches. Germline values: CDR1 MDHEN, CDR2 SYDVKM. Time point indicated: newly diagnosed GD, antithyroid drugs for less than 3 months. The TCR library used RNA extracted from PBMCs.

Here the sequenced sample was peripheral blood mononuclear cells (PBMCs), taken at new diagnosis, from a patient treated with antithyroid drugs. The rearrangement joins TRBV28 to TRBJ1-5; TRBD1 agrees at 7 bases. This receptor was obtained from a female donor with Graves disease. The CDR3 sequence is CASSVLGQLDSNQPQHF. DNA for the CDR3: TGTGCCAGCAGTGTTCTGGGACAGCTTGATAGCAATCAGCCCCAGCATTTT. The variable domain in full, with the rest retrieved from reference TRBV28 and TRBJ1-5, is DVKVTQSSRYLVKRTGEKVFLECVQDMDHENMFWYRQDPGLGLRLIYFSYDVKMKEKGDIPEGYSVSREKKERFSLILESASTNQTSMYLCASSVLGQLDSNQPQHFGDGTRLSIL.